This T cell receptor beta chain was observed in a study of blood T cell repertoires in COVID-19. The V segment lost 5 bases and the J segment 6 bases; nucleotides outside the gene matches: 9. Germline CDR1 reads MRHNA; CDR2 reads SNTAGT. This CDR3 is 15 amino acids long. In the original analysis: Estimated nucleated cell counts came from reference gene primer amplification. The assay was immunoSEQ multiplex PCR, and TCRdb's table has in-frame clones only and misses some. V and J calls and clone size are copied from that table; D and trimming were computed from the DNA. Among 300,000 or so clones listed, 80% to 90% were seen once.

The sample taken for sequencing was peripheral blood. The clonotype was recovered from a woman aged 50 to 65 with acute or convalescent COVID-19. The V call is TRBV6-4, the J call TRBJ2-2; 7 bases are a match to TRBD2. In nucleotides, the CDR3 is TGTGCCAGCAGTCCCTCGACTAGCTCGCCCGGGGAGCTGTTTTTT. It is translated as CASSPSTSSPGELFF.